This T cell receptor (beta chain) was identified in a study of blood T cell repertoires in COVID-19. Assay: immunoSEQ multiplex PCR; the TCRdb copy retains only in-frame clones and omits some. The sample holds roughly 150,000 clones; around 81% are singletons and the top ten take approximately 5.4%. Study members were between roughly 18 and 90 years old and lived in approximately 25 US regions. Clinical history as reported by participants underpinned cohort assignment. The CDR3 sequence is 15 residues long. V lost 1 base, J lost 0 bases, and 7 bases lay in between. Germline V gene sequence: CDR1 MGHRA, CDR2 YSYEKL.

Sequencing was performed on PBMCs or T cells enriched from blood (not recorded which). V is TRBV4-1 and J is TRBJ1-5, with D possibly TRBD1 on 6 matching bases. This receptor was taken from a man in his forties who had recovered from COVID-19. The CDR3 nucleotides are TGCGCCAGCAGCCAAGTACAGGGTAGCAATCAGCCCCAGCATTTT. Its translation is CASSQVQGSNQPQHF.